These T cell receptor beta chains were read from a single sample in a study of T cell responses to AZD1222 COVID-19 vaccine. Only in-frame clones appear in the TCRdb table, and some are missing; sequencing was by immunoSEQ multiplex PCR. The table lists under 250,000 clones, 85% to 95% of them singletons. The sequencing used peripheral blood, collected on day 0 of MenACWY control vaccination. These receptors came from an adult in good health. CDR3s include the opening cysteine and the closing phenylalanine or tryptophan. D genes are given only for firm matches. Some rows mark clone size as missing; the rest say once, few, many or name a class of expanded clone.

cdr3_nt cdr3_aa v_call d_call j_call cdr3_length clone_size
TGTGCCAGCAGTGGCGGGTTTGGTATGAACACTGAAGCTTTCTTT CASSGGFGMNTEAFF TRBV2 NA TRBJ1-1 15 NA
TGCGCCAGCAGCTTGTCGGGACAGCTTAATGAAAAACTGTTTTTT CASSLSGQLNEKLFF TRBV5-1 TRBD1 TRBJ1-4 15 NA
TGTGCCTGGAGTGTAGGCGGGACAGGGGGATCACCCCTCCACTTT CAWSVGGTGGSPLHF TRBV30 TRBD1 TRBJ1-6 15 NA
TGTGCCAGCAAACTAGCGGGGGGTACAGATACGCAGTATTTT CASKLAGGTDTQYF TRBV2 TRBD2 TRBJ2-3 14 NA
TGTGCCAGCAGTTCTCCGGGACAGGCGAACCAAGAGACCCAGTACTTC CASSSPGQANQETQYF TRBV28 TRBD1 TRBJ2-5 16 NA
TGTGCCGGAGGGGGTAACACCGGGGAGCTGTTTTTT CAGGGNTGELFF TRBV6-1 NA TRBJ2-2 12 NA
TGTGCCATCAGCCCGGGACAGTCAAACACCATATATTTT CAISPGQSNTIYF TRBV10-3 TRBD1 TRBJ1-3 13 NA
TGTGCCAGCAGTGAATGGATGGCCACGGGCACAGATACGCAGTATTTT CASSEWMATGTDTQYF TRBV25-1 NA TRBJ2-3 16 once
TGTGCCAGCAGCAAAACACATGGTAGGGACAGCCCCTACAATGAGCAGTTCTTC CASSKTHGRDSPYNEQFF TRBV21-1 NA TRBJ2-1 18 NA
TGTGCCAGCGGAAACTCTGGAAACACCATATATTTT CASGNSGNTIYF TRBV12-3/TRBV12-4 NA TRBJ1-3 12 NA
TGTGCCAGCAGCTTAGAGTCCCTAAACGGGAATGAGCAGTTCTTC CASSLESLNGNEQFF TRBV7-6 NA TRBJ2-1 15 NA
TGTGCCTGGACCTTGACAGGAAACACCATATATTTT CAWTLTGNTIYF TRBV30 NA TRBJ1-3 12 NA
TGTGCCAGCAGCAAAGTAGGGCCCTACAATGAGCAGTTCTTC CASSKVGPYNEQFF TRBV21-1 NA TRBJ2-1 14 NA
TGTGCCACCCACGGACAGGGTCCTGGTTCACCCCTCCACTTT CATHGQGPGSPLHF TRBV10-3 TRBD1 TRBJ1-6 14 few
TGTGCCAGCAGCGTACCGACAGGGGGCCGAGCGGTTGAGCTGTTTTTT CASSVPTGGRAVELFF TRBV7-9 TRBD1 TRBJ2-2 16 NA
TGTGCCAGCAGCTTCAGAGGCAATGAGCAGTTCTTC CASSFRGNEQFF TRBV11-2 NA TRBJ2-1 12 NA
TGTGCCAGCAGCGGAAGTACAGATACGCAGTATTTT CASSGSTDTQYF TRBV9 NA TRBJ2-3 12 NA
TGTGCCAGCTCACTCGGGATCGAAGAGACCCAGTACTTC CASSLGIEETQYF TRBV18 NA TRBJ2-5 13 once
TGTGCCAGCAGCCTGATGGGACGCCCACAAGAGACCCAGTACTTC CASSLMGRPQETQYF TRBV7-2 NA TRBJ2-5 15 NA
TGTGCCAGCACACCCGGGACGACCGAACTATATAGCAATCAGCCCCAGCATTTT CASTPGTTELYSNQPQHF TRBV28 NA TRBJ1-5 18 once
TGTGCCAGCAGTTACCCCCAGGGCAACGACTATGGCTACACCTTC CASSYPQGNDYGYTF TRBV6-6 NA TRBJ1-2 15 NA
TGCGCCAGCAGCTTGGTACAGGGATTGGCCCAAGAGACCCAGTACTTC CASSLVQGLAQETQYF TRBV5-1 NA TRBJ2-5 16 NA
TGTGCCACCCATTCCCAGGGGCCCAACACTGAAGCTTTCTTT CATHSQGPNTEAFF TRBV19 NA TRBJ1-1 14 NA
TGTGCCAGCAGTGCTTCCTCTGGGGCCAACGTCCTGACTTTC CASSASSGANVLTF TRBV2 NA TRBJ2-6 14 once
TGTGCCAGCAGCTTAGCGGGGGGCCAAGAGACCCAGTACTTC CASSLAGGQETQYF TRBV7-9 NA TRBJ2-5 14 few
TGTGCCAGCAGCCATGACAGGGACGAGCCCCAGCATTTT CASSHDRDEPQHF TRBV27 TRBD1 TRBJ1-5 13 NA
TGTGCCAGCAGCCCCCAGGGGGGGGGCCTGAACACTGAAGCTTTCTTT CASSPQGGGLNTEAFF TRBV7-2 TRBD1 TRBJ1-1 16 NA
TGCGCCAGCAGTGAGTACCCCCAAGAGACCCAGTACTTC CASSEYPQETQYF TRBV10-2 NA TRBJ2-5 13 NA
TGTGCCAGCAGTTCCAACGAGCAGTACTTC CASSSNEQYF TRBV28 NA TRBJ2-7 10 NA
TGTGCCAGCAGCTCCGGACAGGGTTCCTACAATGAGCAGTTCTTC CASSSGQGSYNEQFF TRBV7-2 TRBD1 TRBJ2-1 15 NA
TGTGCCAGCAGCCCGTATAGCGGGGGGGCCTGGGAGCAGTTCTTC CASSPYSGGAWEQFF TRBV3-1/TRBV3-2 TRBD2 TRBJ2-1 15 NA
TGTGCCAGCAGCTTAGGCCTCGGGGACGAGCAGTACTTC CASSLGLGDEQYF TRBV13 NA TRBJ2-7 13 NA
TGTGCCAGTAGTTTCTACACGAACACTGAAGCTTTCTTT CASSFYTNTEAFF TRBV19 NA TRBJ1-1 13 NA
TGTGCCAGCAGCTTAAATGCGGGGGGCCGTAGAGATACGCAGTATTTT CASSLNAGGRRDTQYF TRBV7-3 TRBD2 TRBJ2-3 16 NA
TGTGCCAGCAGTCCGTTGGGACAGGGGGCGTGGGAGACCCAGTACTTC CASSPLGQGAWETQYF TRBV6-2/TRBV6-3 TRBD1 TRBJ2-5 16 NA
TGTGCCAGCAGCTTAGTAGGGAGGGGCGCGAACATTCAGTACTTC CASSLVGRGANIQYF TRBV7-2 TRBD2 TRBJ2-4 15 NA
TGTGCCAGCAGCTTAGGGACAGGTCGATCCAATCAGCCCCAGCATTTT CASSLGTGRSNQPQHF TRBV7-2 TRBD1 TRBJ1-5 16 NA
TGTGCCAGCCTTGTACAGATGAACACTGAAGCTTTCTTT CASLVQMNTEAFF TRBV6-5 NA TRBJ1-1 13 NA
TGTGCCAGCAGTGGAGGGTATAGCAATCAGCCCCAGCATTTT CASSGGYSNQPQHF TRBV25-1 NA TRBJ1-5 14 NA
TGCGCCAGCAGCCGATCCCACCACAGGGCCCGCATGAACACTGAAGCTTTCTTT CASSRSHHRARMNTEAFF TRBV4-1 NA TRBJ1-1 18 NA
TGTGCCAGCAGTTTGTCCCGGGTGCAAGACTACACCTTC CASSLSRVQDYTF TRBV12-3/TRBV12-4 NA TRBJ1-2 13 NA
TGCAGCGTTATCCGGGACAGGGGGCTGTACGAGCAGTACTTC CSVIRDRGLYEQYF TRBV29-1 TRBD1 TRBJ2-7 14 NA
TGTGCCAGCATTCCATCAGCGAACACTGAAGCTTTCTTT CASIPSANTEAFF TRBV12-3/TRBV12-4 NA TRBJ1-1 13 NA
TGTGCCAGCAGCTTCTCCGGGACCACCTACGAGCAGTACTTC CASSFSGTTYEQYF TRBV5-5 NA TRBJ2-7 14 NA
TGTGCCACCAGTGATCCCTGGCGCACAGGGCGGGAGACCCAGTACTTC CATSDPWRTGRETQYF TRBV24-1 NA TRBJ2-5 16 NA
TGCGCCAGCAGCTTGGCCTGGGGGGGCTCCTACGAGCAGTACTTC CASSLAWGGSYEQYF TRBV5-1 TRBD2 TRBJ2-7 15 once
TGTGCCAGCAGTGAGGGCGGTAGCAATCAGCCCCAGCATTTT CASSEGGSNQPQHF TRBV6-2/TRBV6-3 NA TRBJ1-5 14 NA
TGTGCCAGCAGTTACTCTAGGGGGGCGATATATGGCTACACCTTC CASSYSRGAIYGYTF TRBV6-5 NA TRBJ1-2 15 NA
TGTGCCAGCAGCGCAACAGGGGGCGGGAAAGGCGAGCAGTACTTC CASSATGGGKGEQYF TRBV7-2 TRBD1 TRBJ2-7 15 NA
TGTGCCAGTAAAGACAGCGACAATTCACCCCTCCACTTT CASKDSDNSPLHF TRBV19 NA TRBJ1-6 13 NA